The present entry profiles one T cell receptor (beta chain) with its context. The sample belongs to a study of T cell responses to AZD1222 COVID-19 vaccine. Method: immunoSEQ multiplex PCR; TCRdb's copy keeps in-frame clones and lacks some. The top ten clones hold approximately 15% of a sample with some 110,000 clones, about 86% of them seen once. V trimming: 6 bases; J trimming: 5 bases; junction bases outside the gene matches: 10. The CDR3 runs 15 residues. Germline V gene sequence: CDR1 MNHEY, CDR2 SVGEGT. The material was peripheral blood, obtained 28 days after the second AZD1222 dose. The chain joins TRBV6-2 or TRBV6-3 to TRBJ2-5; 9 positions match TRBD1. This clonotype was sampled from an adult who received the AZD1222 COVID-19 vaccine. The chain's CDR3 is CASSLPTGGGETQYF. The CDR3 DNA is TGTGCCAGCAGCCTCCCGACAGGGGGAGGGGAGACCCAGTACTTC.